The sequence of this T cell receptor beta chain was determined in a study of T cell responses to AZD1222 COVID-19 vaccine. Study-wide results and caveats: Clonal diversity was possibly underestimated, and white British individuals and females predominated among donors.

Repertoires were generated with immunoSEQ multiplex PCR, while TCRdb's copy carries only in-frame clones and drops some. The table records some 130,000 clones, 88% of them present only once. The V end lost 4 bases, the J end lost 0 bases, and 14 bases lay between the germline ends. The CDR3 runs to 15 residues. The V gene's germline CDR1 is SGDLS and CDR2 YYNGEE. A note on this clone: Its antigen is unknown.

This sample comprised peripheral blood, obtained on day 0 of MenACWY control vaccination. This TCR came from an adult in good health. This rearrangement joins TRBV9 to TRBJ2-7; TRBD2 might be the D (5 bases). The CDR3 DNA follows: TGTGCCAGCAGCCCGACGGAGGTCCGCTCCTACGAGCAGTACTTC. Amino acids: CASSPTEVRSYEQYF. The full variable domain, its missing parts supplied by reference TRBV9 and TRBJ2-7, is DSGVTQTPKHLITATGQRVTLRCSPRSGDLSVYWYQQSLDQGLQFLIQYYNGEERAKGNILERFSAQQFPDLHSELNLSSLELGDSALYFCASSPTEVRSYEQYFGPGTRLTVT.